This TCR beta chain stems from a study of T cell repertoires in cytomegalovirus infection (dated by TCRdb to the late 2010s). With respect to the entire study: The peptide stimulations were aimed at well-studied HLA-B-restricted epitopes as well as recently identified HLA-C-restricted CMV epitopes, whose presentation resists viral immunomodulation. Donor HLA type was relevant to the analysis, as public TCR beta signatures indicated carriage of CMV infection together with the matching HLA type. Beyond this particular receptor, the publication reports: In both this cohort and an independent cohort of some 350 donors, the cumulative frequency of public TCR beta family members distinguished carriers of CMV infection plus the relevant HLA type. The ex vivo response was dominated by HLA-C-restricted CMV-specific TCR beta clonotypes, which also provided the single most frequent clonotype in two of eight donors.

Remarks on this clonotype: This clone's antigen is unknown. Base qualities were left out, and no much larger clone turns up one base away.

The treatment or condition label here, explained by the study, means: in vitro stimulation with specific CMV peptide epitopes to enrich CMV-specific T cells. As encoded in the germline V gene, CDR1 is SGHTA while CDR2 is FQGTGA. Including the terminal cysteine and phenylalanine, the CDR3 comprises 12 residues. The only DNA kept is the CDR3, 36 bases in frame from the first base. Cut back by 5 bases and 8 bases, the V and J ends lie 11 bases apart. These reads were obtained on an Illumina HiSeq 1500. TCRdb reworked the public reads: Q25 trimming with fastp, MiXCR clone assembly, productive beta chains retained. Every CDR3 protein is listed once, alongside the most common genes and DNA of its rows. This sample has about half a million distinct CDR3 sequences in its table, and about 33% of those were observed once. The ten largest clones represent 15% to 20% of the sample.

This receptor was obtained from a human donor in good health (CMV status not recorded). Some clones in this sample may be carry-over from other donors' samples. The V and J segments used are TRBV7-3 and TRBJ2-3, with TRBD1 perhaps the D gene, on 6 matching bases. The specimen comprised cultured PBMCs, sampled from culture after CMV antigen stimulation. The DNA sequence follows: TGTGCCAGCAGCGGCCAAGGGGGTACGCAGTATTTT. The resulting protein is CASSGQGGTQYF.